This T cell receptor beta chain emerged from a study of CD8+ T cells in alopecia areata. Following extraction, RNA underwent reverse transcription to cDNA, which served as the sequencing template. Assay used: immunoSEQ multiplex PCR; TCRdb lists only in-frame clones, some missing. The sample carries 180,000 or so clones, around 71% recorded once. CDR3 size: 13 residues. Germline V gene lookup returns CDR1 PRHDT and CDR2 FYEKMQ (reference sequence). V was pared by 5 bases and J by 8 bases, with 13 bases between. The sequences come from CD8+ T cells sorted from blood, collected at week 0. The chain recombines TRBV13 with TRBJ2-1; possibly TRBD2 for D (5 bases). The source of this sequence is a human donor with alopecia areata. CDR3 protein: CASSPPGTDEQFF. The CDR3 nucleotides are TGTGCCAGCAGCCCCCCGGGAACGGATGAGCAGTTCTTC.